Listed here are 17 T cell receptor beta chains from one sample, sequenced in a study of cytomegalovirus exposure and HLA in healthy donors. The PCR made use of 60 Vbeta and 13 Jbeta primers. Produced via immunoSEQ multiplex PCR; TCRdb's table is partial and in-frame only. Here the sample table reports approximately 190,000 clones. The sample was PBMCs. These receptors originate from a boy aged 5-17 years in good health and CMV-seronegative.

The chain combines TRBV7-6 with TRBJ1-1; D ambiguous. The ends were cut back, 5 bases at V and 10 bases at J, with 14 bases in the middle. Germline V gene sequence: CDR1 SGHVS, CDR2 FNYEAQ. The CDR3 contains 12 residues. CDR3 residues: CASSRGLQPAFF. The CDR3 DNA reads as TGTGCCAGCAGCCGGGGTTTACAGCCAGCTTTCTTT.

The J gene is TRBJ2-7, the V gene TRBV5-1; 11 bases are a match to TRBD2. There are 16 residues in the CDR3. Germline loops: CDR1 SGHRS, CDR2 YFSETQ. The trim removed 4 bases at V and 3 bases at J, leaving 9 bases unmatched. In nucleotides, the CDR3 is TGCGCCAGCAGCATGACCGGGACTAGCGGAATCTACGAGCAGTACTTC. Its protein is CASSMTGTSGIYEQYF. The whole variable domain, remainder taken from reference TRBV5-1 and TRBJ2-7, is KAGVTQTPRYLIKTRGQQVTLSCSPISGHRSVSWYQQTPGQGLQFLFEYFSETQRNKGNFPGRFSGRQFSNSRSEMNVSTLELGDSALYLCASSMTGTSGIYEQYFGPGTRLTVT.

CDR3 residues: CASSLVSGGNEKLFF. CDR3 nucleotides: TGTGCCAGCAGCTTAGTTTCTGGCGGCAATGAAAAACTGTTTTTT. V is TRBV7-2 and J is TRBJ1-4, with unresolved D. Germline V gene data show CDR1 as SGHTA and CDR2 as FQGNSA. V lost 1 base, J lost 5 bases, and 11 bases lay in between. The CDR3 contains 15 residues.

The genes are TRBV5-1 and TRBJ1-3; TRBD1 agrees at 8 bases. Germline V gene data show CDR1 as SGHRS and CDR2 as YFSETQ. V trimming: 4 bases; J trimming: 5 bases; junction bases outside the gene matches: 5. The CDR3 is 14 residues long. For the CDR3, the DNA is TGCGCCAGCAGCACCGGGACAGGTCGAAACACCATATATTTT. This gives the protein CASSTGTGRNTIYF.

The DNA for the CDR3 is TGTGCCAGCAGCTTGGAGGGGGCGACCGGGGAGCTGTTTTTT. This sequence encodes CASSLEGATGELFF. The chain combines TRBV5-8 with TRBJ2-2; 7 bases are a match to TRBD1. This CDR3 contains 14 residues. The germline V gene encodes CDR1 SGHTS and CDR2 YDEGEE. The junction had 1 base not matched to a gene; V was cut back by 0 bases and J by 5 bases.

V gene TRBV6-5 combines with J gene TRBJ1-1; weak D call: TRBD1 (5 bases). The germline V gene has CDR1 MNHEY and CDR2 SVGAGI. Trimming removed 0 bases at V and 7 bases at J, with 12 bases between. The CDR3 length is 14 residues. In DNA, the CDR3 is TGTGCCAGCAGTTACTCCGGGACTGATATTGAAGCTTTCTTT. Protein product: CASSYSGTDIEAFF.

The V gene is TRBV7-9, the J gene TRBJ2-3, with TRBD2 as a possible D gene (6 bases). Trimming took off 0 bases at V and 4 bases at J, with 11 bases between the two ends. The V gene's germline CDR1 is SEHNR and CDR2 FQNEAQ (reference sequence). CDR3 length: 15 residues. CDR3: CASSLARGSADTQYF. CDR3 bases: TGTGCCAGCAGCTTAGCACGGGGGAGCGCAGATACGCAGTATTTT.

The V gene is TRBV6-5, the J gene TRBJ2-3, with D maybe TRBD2 (6 bases). V lost 0 bases to trimming and J lost 3 bases, with 13 bases between them. The CDR3 is 16 residues long. CDR1 is MNHEY and CDR2 is SVGAGI in the germline V gene. The CDR3 reads CASSYSVGLATDTQYF. CDR3 nucleotides: TGTGCCAGCAGTTACTCGGTGGGGCTAGCGACAGATACGCAGTATTTT.

V usage is TRBV9 and J usage is TRBJ2-2; 10 nucleotides align to TRBD2. This CDR3 region has 15 residues. The germline V gene encodes CDR1 SGDLS and CDR2 YYNGEE. V gave up 2 bases and J gave up 7 bases; unmatched junction bases: 5. In DNA form, the CDR3 reads TGTGCCAGCAGCGTTGGGACTAGCGACAGCGGGGAGCTGTTTTTT. This encodes CASSVGTSDSGELFF.

The chain is built from TRBV19 and TRBJ1-5; D might be TRBD1 (6 bases). CDR3 size: 15 residues. V was pared by 5 bases and J by 7 bases, with 18 bases between. Germline-derived CDR1 and CDR2 are LNHDA and SQIVND (reference sequence). In nucleotides, the CDR3 is TGTGCCAGTAGTTGGGTCAGGGGAGGGCGGCAGCCCCAGCATTTT. It encodes CASSWVRGGRQPQHF.

The chain uses TRBV5-1 and TRBJ2-7; tentative D call: TRBD1 (6 bases). Germline-derived CDR1 and CDR2 are SGHRS and YFSETQ. CDR3 length: 14 amino acids. Trimming cost V 2 bases and J 6 bases, with 15 bases left between them. The CDR3 protein is CASSLSGVGSEQYF. The CDR3 DNA is TGCGCCAGCAGCTTATCAGGGGTGGGAAGCGAGCAGTACTTC.

The chain couples TRBV14 to TRBJ1-1; D remains ambiguous. The germline V gene has CDR1 SGHDN and CDR2 FVKESK. The CDR3 consists of 16 residues. Trimming left V 4 bases short and J 3 bases short, with 18 bases between. The CDR3 region has the DNA TGTGCCAGCAGCCCCTTGGGGAGGGCTTCGGACACTGAAGCTTTCTTT. Its translation: CASSPLGRASDTEAFF.

CDR3 bases: TGTGCCAGCTCACCAAAGGTGGGGGGAGAGAGCACTGAAGCTTTCTTT. Translation: CASSPKVGGESTEAFF. The chain has TRBV18 and TRBJ1-1, with a possible D match to TRBD1 (5 bases). The CDR3 extends over 16 amino acids. Germline loops: CDR1 KGHSH, CDR2 LQKENI. The germline V and J ends were trimmed by 2 bases and 4 bases, with 17 bases remaining between them.

The chain employs TRBV2 and TRBJ1-1; D ambiguous. The CDR3 runs 15 residues. Germline V gene lookup returns CDR1 SNHLY and CDR2 FYNNEI. V was shortened by 2 bases and J by 0 bases, with 10 bases between the two germline ends. The CDR3 loop reads CASSELPDLNTEAFF. The CDR3 DNA follows: TGTGCCAGCAGTGAATTACCCGACTTGAACACTGAAGCTTTCTTT.

This rearrangement joins TRBV6-1 to TRBJ2-7; possible D gene TRBD1, 7 bases. Trimming took 1 base from V and 7 from J, leaving 17 bases between them. The CDR3 contains 15 residues. From germline, CDR1 is MNHNS and CDR2 SASEGT. CDR3 DNA: TGTGCCAGCAGTGAAGGTGGGGCAGGGGGGAGAGAGCAGTACTTC. Residues: CASSEGGAGGREQYF.

This chain uses TRBV2 with TRBJ1-1; no reliable D call. Germline V gene data show CDR1 as SNHLY and CDR2 as FYNNEI. The CDR3 is 12 amino acids. The V and J ends lost 11 bases and 0 bases respectively, with 10 bases between them. CDR3 sequence: CASTTLNTEAFF. CDR3 nucleotides: TGTGCCTCCACAACGCTGAACACTGAAGCTTTCTTT. Filled out from reference TRBV2 and TRBJ1-1, the complete variable domain reads EPEVTQTPSHQVTQMGQEVILRCVPISNHLYFYWYRQILGQKVEFLVSFYNNEISEKSEIFDDQFSVERPDGSNFTLKIRSTKLEDSAMYFCASTTLNTEAFFGQGTRLTVV.

The chain combines TRBV2 with TRBJ1-1; maybe TRBD1 (6 bases). The CDR3 totals 15 residues. CDR1 and CDR2 from the germline V gene are SNHLY and FYNNEI. V shed 6 bases and J shed 5 bases, with 19 bases lying between them. CDR3 in amino acids: CASRPGRGGRTEAFF. CDR3 coding DNA: TGTGCCAGCAGGCCAGGTAGGGGGGGAAGGACTGAAGCTTTCTTT.